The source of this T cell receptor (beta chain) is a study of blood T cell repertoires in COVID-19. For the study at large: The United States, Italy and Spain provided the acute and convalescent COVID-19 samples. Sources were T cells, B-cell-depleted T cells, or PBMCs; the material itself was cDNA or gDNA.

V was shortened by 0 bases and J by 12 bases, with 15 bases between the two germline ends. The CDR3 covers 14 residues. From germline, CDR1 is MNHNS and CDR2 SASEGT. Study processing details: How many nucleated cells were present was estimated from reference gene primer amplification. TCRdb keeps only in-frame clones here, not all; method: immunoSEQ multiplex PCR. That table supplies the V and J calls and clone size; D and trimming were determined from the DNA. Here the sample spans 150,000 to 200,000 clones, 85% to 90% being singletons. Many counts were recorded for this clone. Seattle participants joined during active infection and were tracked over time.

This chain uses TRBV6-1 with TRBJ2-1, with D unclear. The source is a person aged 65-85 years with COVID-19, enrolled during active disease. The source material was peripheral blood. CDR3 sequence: CASSEATPTAMQFF. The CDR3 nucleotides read TGTGCCAGCAGTGAAGCGACTCCCACCGCGATGCAGTTCTTC.